A selection of T cell receptor beta chains follows, all from one sample in a study of shared clonotypes between healthy human individuals. Profiled with immunoSEQ multiplex PCR; TCRdb holds only in-frame clones, not every one. The sample shows around 1.9 million clones, just over 90% of them seen only once. The sequencing sample was made of naive CD8+ T cells from PBMCs. These TCRs come from a man between 18 and 35 years old in good health. Some clones in this sample may be carry-over from other donors' samples. The CDR3 runs from the conserved cysteine through the conserved F or W. D genes are given only for firm matches. Only some rows state a clone size, as once, few, many or a class for expanded clones.

>TRBD1|-|TRBV10-3|TRBJ1-4
CAISESPRDRGHDEKLFF
TGTGCCATCAGTGAGTCCCCCCGGGACAGGGGGCATGATGAAAAACTGTTTTTT
>-|-|TRBV6-1|TRBJ1-3
CASSERGTLSGNTIYF
TGTGCCAGCAGTGAAAGGGGCACTCTCTCTGGAAACACCATATATTTT
>-|-|TRBV7-9|TRBJ1-2
CASLGRGYTF
TGTGCCAGCCTCGGGCGGGGCTACACCTTC
>-|-|TRBV6-5|TRBJ2-1
CASSYRLGVEQFF
TGTGCCAGCAGTTATCGGCTAGGGGTTGAGCAGTTCTTC
>-|-|TRBV19|TRBJ1-5
CASSIWSGGNQPQHF
TGTGCCAGTAGTATATGGTCTGGAGGCAATCAGCCCCAGCATTTT
>TRBD1|once|TRBV28|TRBJ1-3
CASSHGTAGNTIYF
TGTGCCAGCAGTCATGGGACAGCCGGAAACACCATATATTTT
>-|few|TRBV27|TRBJ1-2
CASSLSTGYGYTF
TGTGCCAGCAGTTTATCGACCGGCTATGGCTACACCTTC
>-|-|TRBV5-6|TRBJ2-7
CASSSRRTTYSYEQYF
TGTGCCAGCAGCTCTAGACGGACCACCTACTCCTACGAGCAGTACTTC
>-|-|TRBV9|TRBJ2-2
CASSPAGIADWNTGELFF
TGTGCCAGCAGCCCCGCGGGGATAGCGGACTGGAACACCGGGGAGCTGTTTTTT
>-|-|TRBV13|TRBJ2-7
CASSPMGVYYEQYF
TGTGCCAGCAGCCCAATGGGGGTTTATTACGAGCAGTACTTC
>-|few|TRBV6-6|TRBJ1-1
CASRFDQDRGRRAFF
TGTGCCAGCAGGTTCGATCAGGACAGAGGACGTAGAGCTTTCTTT
>TRBD1|-|TRBV7-2|TRBJ1-5
CASSDRTGYGQPQHF
TGTGCCAGCAGCGATAGGACAGGGTACGGCCAGCCCCAGCATTTT
>-|-|TRBV25-1|TRBJ1-1
CASSGIGGSSSFF
TGTGCCAGCAGTGGAATAGGGGGGTCAAGTTCTTTCTTT
>-|-|TRBV4-1|TRBJ2-5
CASSQTGVGETQYF
TGCGCCAGCAGCCAAACGGGAGTGGGGGAGACCCAGTACTTC
>-|-|TRBV9|TRBJ2-2
CASSPSLAGELFF
TGTGCCAGCAGCCCATCTCTCGCTGGGGAGCTGTTTTTT
>-|-|TRBV9|TRBJ2-7
CASSVTYEQYF
TGTGCCAGCAGCGTCACCTACGAGCAGTACTTC
>TRBD1|-|TRBV27|TRBJ2-1
CASSLSFLDRGWNEQFF
TGTGCCAGCAGTTTATCGTTCCTGGACAGGGGTTGGAATGAGCAGTTCTTC
>-|-|TRBV6-5|TRBJ2-1
CASKKIRGKQFF
TGTGCCAGCAAAAAAATCCGGGGGAAGCAGTTCTTC
>-|-|TRBV7-3|TRBJ2-1
CASSLTGLATYNEQFF
TGTGCCAGCAGCTTAACAGGCCTAGCGACCTACAATGAGCAGTTCTTC
>TRBD1|-|TRBV5-1|TRBJ1-4
CASSPYRQGEKLFF
TGCGCCAGCAGCCCATACCGACAGGGAGAAAAACTGTTTTTT
>TRBD2|-|TRBV5-4|TRBJ2-3
CASSPPEGLAPDTQYF
TGTGCCAGCAGCCCACCCGAAGGACTAGCCCCAGATACGCAGTATTTT
>-|-|TRBV27|TRBJ2-7
CASLPRTSYEQYF
TGTGCCAGCCTTCCCCGGACCTCCTACGAGCAGTACTTC
>-|-|TRBV11-2|TRBJ2-1
CASSPAVVSSYNEQFF
TGTGCCAGCAGCCCTGCCGTGGTGAGCTCCTACAATGAGCAGTTCTTC
>TRBD1|-|TRBV7-9|TRBJ1-4
CASSSTGTEPINGEKLFF
TGTGCCAGCAGTTCAACCGGGACAGAACCGATCAATGGGGAAAAACTGTTTTTT
>TRBD2|once|TRBV7-3|TRBJ2-5
CASSRRPASGRAVETQYF
TGTGCCAGCAGCCGACGCCCTGCTAGCGGGAGGGCCGTAGAGACCCAGTACTTC
>TRBD1|once|TRBV27|TRBJ1-1
CASSLDRGNTEAFF
TGTGCCAGCAGTTTGGACAGGGGGAACACTGAAGCTTTCTTT
>-|-|TRBV5-5|TRBJ1-1
CASRRRVGDTEAFF
TGTGCCAGCAGGAGGCGCGTCGGGGACACTGAAGCTTTCTTT
>-|-|TRBV7-9|TRBJ1-1
CASSFTRATEAFF
TGTGCCAGCAGCTTTACCAGGGCCACTGAAGCTTTCTTT